This TCR beta chain was identified in a study of T cells in localized non-small cell lung cancer. Study-wide results and limits: Tumor showed lower T cell clonality than uninvolved adjacent lung, where it was highest. Out of the top 100 tumor clones, a median roughly 50 were seen in adjacent lung.

V lost 0 bases and J lost 0; bases outside the gene matches: 4. The CDR3 has 17 residues. Germline V lookup: CDR1 SEHNR, CDR2 FQNEAQ (reference sequence). Regarding this clone: Its specificity is unknown.

Measured with immunoSEQ multiplex PCR; TCRdb has only the in-frame clones, and not every one. The sample has 25,000 to 35,000 clones; over 75% are singletons. The specimen was peripheral blood mononuclear cells, collected before any cancer treatment. V and J are TRBV7-9 and TRBJ2-3; TRBD2 matches 9 bases. The TCR was taken from a woman aged 40-69 years with stage III lung adenocarcinoma. CDR3 sequence: CASSLASGGPSTDTQYF. As DNA, the CDR3 is TGTGCCAGCAGCTTAGCTAGCGGGGGCCCTAGCACAGATACGCAGTATTTT.